This passage covers 6 T cell receptor beta chains from one sample sequenced in a study of cytomegalovirus exposure and HLA in healthy donors listed by TCRdb under 2017. Libraries were prepared through the immunoSEQ multiplex PCR assay. A mixture of 60 forward primers for TCR Vbeta segments and 13 reverse primers for TCR Jbeta segments was used in the multiplex PCR. TCRdb stores this immuneACCESS table with in-frame sequences only. Part of the clones is absent; in the studies checked, under half of the shortfall reflects unresolved V genes, and no reason is known for the rest. Recorded for this sample are roughly 67,000 clones; around 80% of them occurred a single time. Jointly, the top ten make up roughly a tenth of the sample. The sequenced material came from PBMCs. The receptors here all came from a man in his forties in good health and CMV-seronegative.

The chain uses TRBV25-1 and TRBJ2-5, with 11 bases that match TRBD2. Germline loops: CDR1 MGHDK, CDR2 SYGVNS. This CDR3 region has 17 residues. Trimming cost V 2 bases and J 5 bases; bases outside gene matches: 10. In DNA, the CDR3 is TGTGCCAGCAGTGAAGTAACCCTAGCGGGAGGTGCCGAGACCCAGTACTTC. It is translated as CASSEVTLAGGAETQYF.

CDR3 in DNA: TGTGCCAGCCACGGACAGTCGAAAGGAAGGGGGAACACTGAAGCTTTCTTT. Translating gives CASHGQSKGRGNTEAFF. The chain uses TRBV19 and TRBJ1-1; TRBD1 might be the D (6 bases). In germline, CDR1 is LNHDA, CDR2 SQIVND (reference sequence). This CDR3 contains 17 residues. Trimming took off 9 bases at V and 1 base at J, with 24 bases between the two ends.

In regard to this clone: An end of the junction differs from the germline gene, which may be a read error. V gene TRBV19 combines with J gene TRBJ2-2; 14 nucleotides align to TRBD2. CDR1 LNHDA and CDR2 SQIVND come from the germline V gene (reference sequence). The CDR3 runs to 14 residues. The CDR3 coding sequence is TGTGCCAGTAGGGGACTAGCGGGAGCCGGGGCGCTGTTTTTT. Translated: CASRGLAGAGALFF.

As regards this clone: Other DNA sequences in this specimen translate into the identical CDR3. The chain is built from TRBV5-1 and TRBJ1-3; 8 bases align to TRBD1. CDR3 size: 15 residues. Germline trimming cut 3 bases from V and 0 bases from J; bases unmatched to any gene: 2. Looked up from germline, CDR1 is SGHRS and CDR2 is YFSETQ. The CDR3 spells CASSSTGGSGNTIYF. CDR3 DNA sequence: TGCGCCAGCAGCTCTACAGGGGGCTCTGGAAACACCATATATTTT.

V gene TRBV9 combines with J gene TRBJ2-5; 11 positions agree with TRBD2. TRBJ2-7 explains the end of the DNA better; the J call may be wrong. CDR1 and CDR2 from the germline V gene are SGDLS and YYNGEE. CDR3 length: 16 amino acids. CDR3 DNA: TGTGCCAGCAGCCCCAGAGGTAGCGGGAGGGCCTACGAGCAGTACTTC. It encodes CASSPRGSGRAYEQYF.

This chain links TRBV5-1 with TRBJ2-3; D is perhaps TRBD1 (5 bases). V lost 0 bases and J 0 bases, leaving 17 bases between the germline ends. This CDR3 comprises 18 residues. CDR1 SGHRS and CDR2 YFSETQ come from the germline V gene. In nucleotides, the CDR3 is TGCGCCAGCAGCTTGGGTCTGACAGCGCGCACTAGCACAGATACGCAGTATTTT. Its protein is CASSLGLTARTSTDTQYF.